One sample yielded the 27 T cell receptor beta chains listed below, sequenced in a study of T cell responses to AZD1222 COVID-19 vaccine. TCRdb keeps only in-frame clones here, not all; method: immunoSEQ multiplex PCR. The profile shows about 140,000 clones, approximately 92% of them singletons. The sample consisted of peripheral blood, taken 28 days after the second AZD1222 dose. The source is an adult who received the AZD1222 COVID-19 vaccine.

The rearrangement uses TRBV6-5 and TRBJ2-6; D remains ambiguous. The CDR3 runs 14 residues. Germline CDR1 reads MNHEY; CDR2 reads SVGAGI. Trimming took off 7 bases at V and 0 bases at J, with 7 bases between the two ends. The CDR3 spells CASISLSGANVLTF. In nucleotides, the CDR3 is TGTGCCAGCATCAGCCTCTCTGGGGCCAACGTCCTGACTTTC.

The V gene is TRBV24-1, the J gene TRBJ1-5; TRBD1 aligns across 9 bases. Germline CDR1 is KGHDR and CDR2 is SFDVKD. CDR3 length equals 17 residues. The ends lost 8 bases at V and 0 bases at J; junction bases unmatched: 10. For the CDR3, the DNA is TGTGCCACCATCGGACAGGGGCCGGGGGATAGCAATCAGCCCCAGCATTTT. It specifies CATIGQGPGDSNQPQHF.

The genes are TRBV11-3 and TRBJ2-1, with D maybe TRBD2 (5 bases). Germline loops: CDR1 SGHNT, CDR2 YENEEA. V lost 2 bases and J lost 8, with 10 bases in between. The CDR3 runs 13 residues. The CDR3 DNA is TGTGCCAGCAGCTTAAGAAGGACTCATGAGCAGTTCTTC. Translated, it gives CASSLRRTHEQFF.

V is TRBV27 and J is TRBJ2-7, with 8 nucleotides matching TRBD1. The CDR3 runs 14 residues. Germline values: CDR1 MNHEY, CDR2 SMNVEV (reference sequence). J lost 7 bases, V lost 5 bases, and 10 bases had no gene match. CDR3 bases: TGTGCCAGCAGTAAAGGGGGACAGGCCCCAGAGCAGTACTTC. It specifies CASSKGGQAPEQYF.

This clone has ten or more counts. This chain uses TRBV9 with TRBJ2-7, with TRBD1 as a possible D gene (8 bases). The CDR3 runs to 15 residues. Germline loops: CDR1 SGDLS, CDR2 YYNGEE. Trimming took 4 bases from V and 7 from J, leaving 21 bases between them. CDR3 DNA sequence: TGTGCCAGCAGCAGGATTCAGGGGGCAGCGGGGGAGCAGTACTTC. Its protein is CASSRIQGAAGEQYF.

CDR3 coding DNA: TGTGCCAGCAGCCACTCCGGGACAGGTCTCTACTATGGCTACACCTTC. It is translated as CASSHSGTGLYYGYTF. V is TRBV4-2 and J is TRBJ1-2, with 8 bases aligning to TRBD1. The CDR3 is 16 residues long. The germline V gene encodes CDR1 LGHNA and CDR2 YNFKEQ. The V and J ends lost 3 bases and 3 bases, in that order; junction bases with no gene match: 9.

The chain joins TRBV19 to TRBJ1-1; 8 bases are a match to TRBD1. Looked up from germline, CDR1 is LNHDA and CDR2 is SQIVND (reference sequence). Unmatched junction bases numbered 5, after V lost 3 bases and J lost 5 bases. This CDR3 has 14 residues. CDR3 sequence reads: CASSIRWTGTEAFF. The CDR3 DNA is TGTGCCAGTAGTATCAGGTGGACAGGGACTGAAGCTTTCTTT.

V usage is TRBV9 and J usage is TRBJ1-6; 10 bases agree with TRBD1. V shed 3 bases, J shed 9 bases, and the junction held 9 bases outside the gene matches. In germline, CDR1 is SGDLS, CDR2 YYNGEE. CDR3 length: 16 amino acids. The CDR3 is CASSATTGGTGSPLHF. The CDR3, as DNA: TGTGCCAGCAGCGCTACGACAGGGGGCACGGGTTCACCCCTCCACTTT.

The rearrangement links TRBV24-1 to TRBJ1-5, with a tentative D call TRBD1 (5 bases). Germline CDR1 and CDR2: KGHDR and SFDVKD. This CDR3 has 14 amino acids. Trimming removed 5 bases from V and 6 bases from J, with 13 bases in between. The CDR3 loop reads CATSGKTDSQPQHF. The CDR3 DNA is TGTGCCACCAGTGGGAAAACAGACAGTCAGCCCCAGCATTTT.

In this sample, this clone turned up once. This chain links TRBV3-1 (or the pseudogene TRBV3-2) with TRBJ1-2, with D perhaps matching TRBD1 (5 bases). Per germline, CDR1 LGHDT and CDR2 YNNKEL (reference sequence). The CDR3 extends over 12 amino acids. The V end lost 4 bases, the J end lost 8 bases, and 11 bases lay between the germline ends. The chain's CDR3 is CASSRGKAGYTF. The CDR3 DNA reads as TGTGCCAGCAGCCGGGGCAAGGCGGGCTACACCTTC.

The chain couples TRBV11-2 to TRBJ2-7; 12 bases match TRBD2. CDR3 size: 15 residues. V shed 1 base, J shed 2 bases, and the junction held 0 bases outside the gene matches. Germline CDR1 and CDR2: SGHAT and FQNNGV. DNA for the CDR3: TGTGCCAGCAGCTTAGGACTAGCGGGAGCCTACGAGCAGTACTTC. Its protein product is CASSLGLAGAYEQYF.

The genes are TRBV15 and TRBJ1-3; no firm D call. Germline-derived CDR1 and CDR2 are LNHNV and YYDKDF (reference sequence). This CDR3 spans 13 amino acids. The germline V and J ends were trimmed by 1 base and 4 bases, with 5 bases remaining between them. In DNA form, the CDR3 reads TGTGCCACCAGCAGAGCCCGAGGAAACACCATATATTTT. This gives the protein CATSRARGNTIYF.

This chain links TRBV7-3 with TRBJ1-3; TRBD1 agrees at 7 bases. There are 14 residues in the CDR3. Per germline, CDR1 SGHTA and CDR2 FQGTGA. The junction had 9 bases not matched to a gene; V was cut back by 11 bases and J by 2 bases. The CDR3 DNA follows: TGTGCCTCCAGGGATACAGGGGCTGGAAACACCATATATTTT. It specifies CASRDTGAGNTIYF.

V and J are TRBV9 and TRBJ2-5; maybe TRBD2 (6 bases). V lost 2 bases and J 5 bases, leaving 10 bases between the germline ends. CDR3 length: 13 amino acids. CDR1 is SGDLS, CDR2 YYNGEE, per germline. DNA of the CDR3: TGTGCCAGCAGCGTTACGGGGAGGGAGACCCAGTACTTC. This encodes CASSVTGRETQYF. The full variable domain, completed using reference TRBV9 and TRBJ2-5, is DSGVTQTPKHLITATGQRVTLRCSPRSGDLSVYWYQQSLDQGLQFLIQYYNGEERAKGNILERFSAQQFPDLHSELNLSSLELGDSALYFCASSVTGRETQYFGPGTRLLVL.

In nucleotides, the CDR3 is TGTGCCAGCAGCGTTCTATACGAGCAGTACTTC. Translating gives CASSVLYEQYF. The chain links TRBV28 to TRBJ2-7; D remains unclear. Germline CDR1 is MDHEN and CDR2 is SYDVKM. Trimming left V 6 bases short and J 4 bases short, with 7 bases between. The CDR3 is 11 amino acids.

This chain connects TRBV28 to TRBJ1-2, with 9 bases lining up with TRBD1. Germline CDR1 MDHEN, CDR2 SYDVKM. J was trimmed by 8 bases and V by 7 bases; bases with no gene match: 5. The length of the CDR3 is 12 residues. The CDR3 sequence: CASINRGLGYTF. The CDR3 DNA reads as TGTGCCAGCATAAACAGGGGGCTAGGCTACACCTTC.

This chain joins TRBV20-1 and TRBJ2-5; D gene ambiguous. CDR3 length: 12 residues. Trimming removed 3 bases at V and 2 bases at J, with 7 bases between. In germline, CDR1 is DFQATT, CDR2 SNEGSKA (reference sequence). CDR3 DNA sequence: TGCAGTGCTAGTAACGGGCAAGAGACCCAGTACTTC. Translating it yields CSASNGQETQYF.

This clone has more than one count but fewer than ten. V gene TRBV27 combines with J gene TRBJ1-6; D uncertain. The CDR3 contains 18 residues. Germline loops: CDR1 MNHEY, CDR2 SMNVEV (reference sequence). V was clipped by 6 bases and J by 0 bases, with 18 bases between them. The CDR3 sequence is CASSLRATSSSYNSPLHF. The CDR3 region has the DNA TGTGCCAGCAGCTTAAGGGCCACGTCGAGCTCCTATAATTCACCCCTCCACTTT.

V is TRBV5-1 and J is TRBJ1-4; 9 positions agree with TRBD1. This CDR3 has 15 residues. Germline-derived CDR1 and CDR2 are SGHRS and YFSETQ. Trimming took 4 bases from V and 2 from J; bases not matched to a gene: 3. CDR3 in DNA: TGCGCCAGCAGCAAGGACAGGGGCACTAATGAAAAACTGTTTTTT. This gives the protein CASSKDRGTNEKLFF. Complete variable domain (other parts from reference TRBV5-1 and TRBJ1-4): KAGVTQTPRYLIKTRGQQVTLSCSPISGHRSVSWYQQTPGQGLQFLFEYFSETQRNKGNFPGRFSGRQFSNSRSEMNVSTLELGDSALYLCASSKDRGTNEKLFFGSGTQLSVL.

V and J are TRBV5-1 and TRBJ2-3; 10 bases match TRBD1. Looked up from germline, CDR1 is SGHRS and CDR2 is YFSETQ. This CDR3 is built from 16 residues. Trimming removed 1 base from V and 3 bases from J; junction bases left unmatched: 5. CDR3 amino acids: CASSLLPGQGTDTQYF. CDR3 sequence (DNA): TGCGCCAGCAGCTTGTTACCGGGACAGGGGACAGATACGCAGTATTTT.

The chain couples TRBV4-1 to TRBJ2-7; TRBD1 agrees at 11 bases. The germline CDR1 and CDR2 sequences are MGHRA and YSYEKL. With 4 bases clipped from V and 6 bases from J, the junction kept 8 bases outside the gene matches. This CDR3 has 15 amino acids. CDR3 in DNA: TGCGCCAGCAGCCGGATTCCGGGACAGGGGGGCGAGCAGTACTTC. This gives the protein CASSRIPGQGGEQYF.

This clone was picked up one time. This sequence joins TRBV28 and TRBJ1-5; no reliable D call. V dropped 2 bases and J dropped 6 bases, with 5 bases sitting between them. The CDR3 loop spans 12 amino acids. The germline V gene encodes CDR1 MDHEN and CDR2 SYDVKM. DNA of the CDR3: TGTGCCAGCAGTTTAAAAGGTCAGCCCCAGCATTTT. Translation: CASSLKGQPQHF.

The V gene is TRBV9, the J gene TRBJ1-6; D ambiguous. Germline V gene data show CDR1 as SGDLS and CDR2 as YYNGEE. This CDR3 is 13 amino acids long. V was trimmed by 4 bases and J by 7 bases, leaving 9 bases between them. In DNA, the CDR3 is TGTGCCAGCAGCCTCCAACAGAATTCACCCCTCCACTTT. It specifies CASSLQQNSPLHF.

This chain uses TRBV28 with TRBJ1-1, with D perhaps matching TRBD1 (6 bases). The germline CDR1 and CDR2 sequences are MDHEN and SYDVKM. This CDR3 contains 12 residues. Trimming removed 6 bases at V and 6 bases at J, with 11 bases between. CDR3 nucleotide sequence: TGTGCCAGCAGCGAGAGGGGGGCTGAAGCTTTCTTT. This gives the protein CASSERGAEAFF.

This clone was counted a few times. V usage is TRBV6-4 and J usage is TRBJ1-1, with D hard to call. The V end was cut by 6 bases, the J end by 2 bases, with 10 bases between. Looked up from germline, CDR1 is MRHNA and CDR2 is SNTAGT. The CDR3 totals 13 residues. DNA of the CDR3: TGTGCCAGCAGCCCGGGAGGCAACACTGAAGCTTTCTTT. It codes for CASSPGGNTEAFF.

This sequence joins TRBV5-1 and TRBJ1-1, with 8 bases fitting TRBD1. Germline CDR1 and CDR2: SGHRS and YFSETQ. With 3 bases clipped from V and 6 bases from J, the junction kept 7 bases outside the gene matches. This CDR3 comprises 14 residues. CDR3 protein: CASSSTTGDAEAFF. The DNA for the CDR3 is TGCGCCAGCAGCTCTACGACAGGGGATGCTGAAGCTTTCTTT.

This clone occurred once. This chain links TRBV10-2 with TRBJ2-7; 7 bases are a match to TRBD1. Trimming at V came to 7 bases and at J to 2 bases, leaving 8 bases not matched to a gene. The CDR3 contains 14 residues. In germline, CDR1 is WSHSY, CDR2 SAAADI. CDR3 bases: TGCGCCAGCACCCAGGGGGAGCGACCCTACGAGCAGTACTTC. Amino acids: CASTQGERPYEQYF.